Shown below are 30 T cell receptor beta chains from a single sample sequenced in a study of CD8 T cells in Susac syndrome. Random hexamers primed reverse transcription of about 0.5 to 1 ug RNA. TCRdb re-analysed the immunoSEQ multiplex PCR reads in MiXCR, keeping a single row per CDR3 protein. The sample shows about 200,000 distinct CDR3 sequences, about 95% of them seen only once. Sample: CD4+ T cells from PBMCs. These receptors all come from a human donor with multiple sclerosis.

This clonotype was observed a single time. CDR3 residues: CASSLARDQETQYF. The CDR3 nucleotides are TGTGCCAGCAGTTTAGCCAGGGACCAAGAGACCCAGTACTTC. J is TRBJ2-5 and V is TRBV12-3 or TRBV12-4; D perhaps matches TRBD1 (5 bases). The CDR3 runs to 14 residues. Trimming stripped 0 bases from V and 0 bases from J, with 5 bases between.

The chain recombines TRBV13 with TRBJ1-2; no firm D call. The CDR3 runs 18 residues. The V gene lost 2 bases and the J gene lost 1 base, with 20 bases spanning the gap. Germline CDR1 and CDR2: PRHDT and FYEKMQ (reference sequence). The CDR3, as DNA: TGTGCCAGCAGCTTATTTAGCGGAGACGAGAAACTTAACTATGGCTACACCTTC. It yields the protein CASSLFSGDEKLNYGYTF.

The gene calls are TRBV29-1 and TRBJ2-1; TRBD2 might be the D (6 bases). The CDR3 runs to 13 residues. CDR1 SQVTM and CDR2 ANQGSEA come from the germline V gene. With 7 bases removed from V and 9 bases from J, the gap between germline ends came to 19 bases. CDR3 DNA sequence: TGCAGCGGGCGGGACTCCCAGGACACTGAGCAGTTCTTC. Its translation is CSGRDSQDTEQFF.

The chain carries TRBV2 and TRBJ2-5; 7 bases fit TRBD2. Unmatched junction bases numbered 9, after V lost 10 bases and J lost 4 bases. The CDR3 is made up of 13 amino acids. Per germline, CDR1 SNHLY and CDR2 FYNNEI. CDR3 DNA: TGTGCCATTCAAAGGGAGGGCCCAGAGACCCAGTACTTC. As protein: CAIQREGPETQYF.

The chain has TRBV11-2 and TRBJ2-1; D not resolved. The CDR3 runs to 15 residues. CDR1 SGHAT and CDR2 FQNNGV come from the germline V gene. The V and J ends lost 2 bases and 0 bases respectively, with 8 bases between them. The CDR3 region is CASSLTRSSYNEQFF. CDR3 nucleotide sequence: TGTGCCAGCAGCTTAACTCGGAGCTCCTACAATGAGCAGTTCTTC.

This rearrangement joins TRBV20-1 to TRBJ2-3; D may be TRBD1 or TRBD2 (6 bases each). CDR3 length equals 14 residues. Germline loops: CDR1 DFQATT, CDR2 SNEGSKA (reference sequence). V lost 6 bases and J lost 0, with 13 bases in between. The CDR3 region has the DNA TGCAGTGCCGCCGGGGGCACTAGCACAGATACGCAGTATTTT. Residues: CSAAGGTSTDTQYF.

V usage is TRBV6-5 and J usage is TRBJ2-7; weak D call: TRBD1 (6 bases). The germline V gene has CDR1 MNHEY and CDR2 SVGAGI. Trimming took off 5 bases at V and 6 bases at J, with 11 bases between the two ends. The CDR3 covers 12 residues. As DNA, the CDR3 is TGTGCCAGCAGTGAAGGGGGATGCGAGCAGTACGTC. This codes for CASSEGGCEQYV.

V usage is TRBV29-1 and J usage is TRBJ2-2; D is ambiguous. CDR1 and CDR2 (germline): SQVTM, ANQGSEA. V was cut by 7 bases and J by 0 bases, with 9 bases left in between. There are 13 residues in the CDR3. CDR3 in amino acids: CSARRSNTGELFF. Written as DNA, the CDR3 is TGCAGCGCCAGGAGATCGAACACCGGGGAGCTGTTTTTT.

This chain links TRBV12-3 or TRBV12-4 with TRBJ2-5; the D gene could be TRBD1 or TRBD2 (5 bases each). The V end was cut by 5 bases, the J end by 1 base, with 14 bases between. The CDR3 has 15 residues. CDR3 region: CASSVSRGSQETQYF. CDR3 coding DNA: TGTGCCAGCAGTGTGTCCCGGGGCAGCCAAGAGACCCAGTACTTC.

The chain combines TRBV2 with TRBJ1-6; weak D call: TRBD1 (5 bases). This CDR3 contains 15 residues. Between the trimmed V and J ends, which lost 5 bases and 8 bases, there was a span of 16 bases. Germline CDR1 and CDR2: SNHLY and FYNNEI. The CDR3 DNA reads as TGTGCCAGCAGTCCCGCGGGGGGTCTGGATTCACCCCTCCACTTT. Its translation: CASSPAGGLDSPLHF.

The chain joins TRBV2 to TRBJ2-1; tentatively, D is TRBD2 (6 bases). Trimming pared 6 bases from V and 7 bases from J, leaving 10 bases between. The germline CDR1 and CDR2 sequences are SNHLY and FYNNEI. The CDR3 spans 12 residues. For the CDR3, the DNA is TGTGCCAGCAGCGAGACTAGAAATGAGCAGTTCTTC. Amino acid sequence: CASSETRNEQFF.

CDR3 sequence: CSARAPGSNQPQHF. The CDR3 bases are TGCAGTGCTAGAGCCCCAGGGAGCAATCAGCCCCAGCATTTT. The rearrangement links TRBV20-1 to TRBJ1-5, with D possibly matching TRBD1 (5 bases). The CDR3 loop spans 14 amino acids. Looked up from germline, CDR1 is DFQATT and CDR2 is SNEGSKA (reference sequence). With 1 base removed from V and 1 base from J, the gap between germline ends came to 8 bases.

The chain uses TRBV30 and TRBJ1-2, with 8 bases lining up with TRBD1. V trimming: 2 bases; J trimming: 5 bases; junction bases outside the gene matches: 10. Per germline, CDR1 GTSNPN and CDR2 SVGIG (reference sequence). This CDR3 has 15 amino acids. The CDR3: CAWSPRTGPWYGYTF. DNA for the CDR3: TGTGCCTGGAGTCCACGGACAGGGCCGTGGTATGGCTACACCTTC. The full variable domain, completed using reference TRBV30 and TRBJ1-2, is SQTIHQWPATLVQPVGSPLSLECTVEGTSNPNLYWYRQAAGRGLQLLFYSVGIGQISSEVPQNLSASRPQDRQFILSSKKLLLSDSGFYLCAWSPRTGPWYGYTFGSGTRLTVV.

The DNA of the CDR3 is TGTGCCAGCAGTTATTTGGACGAGCAGTACTTC. Amino acids: CASSYLDEQYF. The rearrangement links TRBV12-3 or TRBV12-4 to TRBJ2-7, with D uncertain. This CDR3 is 11 amino acids long. Trimming stripped 4 bases from V and 5 bases from J, with 6 bases between.

The rearrangement joins TRBV30 to TRBJ2-7, with D unclear. V shed 4 bases and J shed 1 base, with 14 bases lying between them. Germline CDR1 is GTSNPN and CDR2 is SVGIG (reference sequence). This CDR3 has 14 residues. The CDR3 nucleotides are TGTGCCTGGAAGACGGTGGGTCCTTCCTACGAGCAGTACTTC. Translated, it gives CAWKTVGPSYEQYF.

The chain uses TRBV7-2 and TRBJ2-1, with TRBD1 as a possible D gene (6 bases). Germline values: CDR1 SGHTA, CDR2 FQGNSA. The V end was cut by 0 bases, the J end by 8 bases, with 11 bases between. The CDR3 loop spans 14 amino acids. The CDR3 here is CASSLAPGEDEQFF. For the CDR3, the DNA is TGTGCCAGCAGCTTAGCGCCAGGGGAAGATGAGCAGTTCTTC. Based on the CDR3 plus reference TRBV7-2 and TRBJ2-1, the full variable domain is GAGVSQSPSNKVTEKGKDVELRCDPISGHTALYWYRQSLGQGLEFLIYFQGNSAPDKSGLPSDRFSAERTGGSVSTLTIQRTQQEDSAVYLCASSLAPGEDEQFFGPGTRLTVL.

The rearrangement joins TRBV5-1 to TRBJ1-2; D gene unclear. CDR3 length: 13 amino acids. Trimming shortened V by 4 bases and J by 6 bases, and 13 bases separated the two germline ends. The germline V gene has CDR1 SGHRS and CDR2 YFSETQ. CDR3 in DNA: TGCGCCAGCAGCGCCACGGAGGCTGATGGCTACACCTTC. Its translation is CASSATEADGYTF.

This rearrangement joins TRBV12-3 or TRBV12-4 to TRBJ1-5, with D perhaps matching TRBD1 (5 bases). There are 16 residues in the CDR3. V was shortened by 8 bases and J by 4 bases, with 21 bases between the two germline ends. The CDR3 protein is CASSLYELGPNQPQHF. In DNA, the CDR3 is TGTGCCAGCTCCCTTTACGAACTGGGGCCAAATCAGCCCCAGCATTTT.

V and J are TRBV12-3 or TRBV12-4 and TRBJ1-5; tentatively, D is TRBD1 (5 bases). Trimming took 6 bases from V and 11 from J, leaving 20 bases between them. The CDR3 spans 14 residues. CDR3 residues: CASRSAWDPQAQHF. CDR3 coding DNA: TGTGCCAGCAGGTCCGCTTGGGACCCCCAAGCCCAGCATTTT.

The chain is built from TRBV7-2 and TRBJ2-3; 11 bases line up with TRBD2. The J segment lost 5 bases and the V segment lost 5 bases, leaving 9 bases of the junction unmatched. This CDR3 is 16 amino acids long. Germline V gene data show CDR1 as SGHTA and CDR2 as FQGNSA. CDR3 bases: TGTGCCAGCAGCATATTACTAGCGGGGGCCGGAGATACGCAGTATTTT. Protein: CASSILLAGAGDTQYF.

The chain links TRBV7-2 to TRBJ1-6, with 7 bases lining up with TRBD1. Trimming took 1 base from V and 9 from J; bases not matched to a gene: 6. The CDR3 runs to 15 residues. Germline V lookup: CDR1 SGHTA, CDR2 FQGNSA. The CDR3 spells CASSLGPGDSSPLHF. CDR3 coding DNA: TGTGCCAGCAGCTTAGGTCCGGGGGACAGTTCACCCCTCCACTTT.

The chain is built from TRBV3-1 and TRBJ1-2; D is unresolved. CDR1 and CDR2 (germline): LGHDT, YNNKEL (reference sequence). Trimming took off 1 base at V and 8 bases at J, with 14 bases between the two ends. This CDR3 region has 14 residues. The CDR3, as DNA: TGTGCCAGCAGCCAAGGCTCTGGGATCGAGGGCTACACCTTC. Translation: CASSQGSGIEGYTF.

This sequence joins TRBV29-1 and TRBJ2-1, with a weak D call TRBD1 (5 bases). Between the trimmed V and J ends, which lost 7 bases and 3 bases, there was a span of 19 bases. Per germline, CDR1 SQVTM and CDR2 ANQGSEA. This CDR3 region has 15 residues. CDR3 in amino acids: CSDTGHSPFYNEQFF. The CDR3 nucleotides are TGCAGCGACACCGGACACTCTCCTTTCTACAATGAGCAGTTCTTC.

The CDR3 protein is CASSLGNVDTQYF. DNA of the CDR3: TGTGCCAGCAGCTTAGGAAACGTGGATACGCAGTATTTT. The chain is built from TRBV7-9 and TRBJ2-3; D call uncertain. Germline CDR1 reads SEHNR; CDR2 reads FQNEAQ (reference sequence). The CDR3 has 13 amino acids. V gave up 1 base and J gave up 6 bases, with 8 bases separating them.

The rearrangement joins TRBV2 to TRBJ1-6; D unclear. CDR1 and CDR2 (germline): SNHLY, FYNNEI. The CDR3 consists of 14 residues. V was clipped by 3 bases and J by 8 bases, with 11 bases between them. The CDR3 DNA reads TGTGCCAGCAGTGAGACTCTCGGGGATTCACCCCTCCACTTT. It yields the protein CASSETLGDSPLHF.

This chain uses TRBV30 with TRBJ2-1; weak D call: TRBD2 (6 bases). This CDR3 region has 13 residues. The germline CDR1 and CDR2 sequences are GTSNPN and SVGIG (reference sequence). The V end was cut by 3 bases, the J end by 7 bases, with 13 bases between. DNA for the CDR3: TGTGCCTGGAGCTTGGCGGGAAGGAATGAGCAGTTCTTC. Translation: CAWSLAGRNEQFF.

The gene calls are TRBV14 and TRBJ1-3; D remains unclear. CDR1 and CDR2 (germline): SGHDN, FVKESK. With 4 bases removed from V and 0 bases from J, the gap between germline ends came to 13 bases. This CDR3 spans 16 amino acids. CDR3 region: CASSPTGRTSGNTIYF. DNA for the CDR3: TGTGCCAGCAGCCCTACCGGCAGAACCTCTGGAAACACCATATATTTT.

This clonotype came up once. The chain employs TRBV29-1 and TRBJ2-1, with 7 bases identical to TRBD1. CDR1 and CDR2 from the germline V gene are SQVTM and ANQGSEA. J lost 3 bases, V lost 2 bases, and 4 bases had no gene match. The CDR3 extends over 14 amino acids. CDR3 coding DNA: TGCAGCGTTGAAAACCAGGGGGACTACAATGAGCAGTTCTTC. Its translation is CSVENQGDYNEQFF.

The rearrangement links TRBV13 to TRBJ2-3, with 11 nucleotides matching TRBD2. Trimming removed 5 bases from V and 4 bases from J; junction bases left unmatched: 11. Germline assignment: CDR1 PRHDT and CDR2 FYEKMQ (reference sequence). The CDR3 has 17 residues. The CDR3 loop reads CASSPPWTSGSPDTQYF. CDR3 nucleotides: TGTGCCAGCAGCCCTCCGTGGACTAGCGGGTCCCCAGATACGCAGTATTTT.

The rearrangement joins TRBV7-2 to TRBJ2-7; TRBD1 aligns across 10 bases. This CDR3 has 14 amino acids. With 5 bases clipped from V and 4 bases from J, the junction kept 5 bases outside the gene matches. CDR1 and CDR2 from the germline V gene are SGHTA and FQGNSA. The CDR3 DNA is TGTGCCAGCAGCCTGGGACAGGGGAGATACGAGCAGTACGTC. Its protein is CASSLGQGRYEQYV.